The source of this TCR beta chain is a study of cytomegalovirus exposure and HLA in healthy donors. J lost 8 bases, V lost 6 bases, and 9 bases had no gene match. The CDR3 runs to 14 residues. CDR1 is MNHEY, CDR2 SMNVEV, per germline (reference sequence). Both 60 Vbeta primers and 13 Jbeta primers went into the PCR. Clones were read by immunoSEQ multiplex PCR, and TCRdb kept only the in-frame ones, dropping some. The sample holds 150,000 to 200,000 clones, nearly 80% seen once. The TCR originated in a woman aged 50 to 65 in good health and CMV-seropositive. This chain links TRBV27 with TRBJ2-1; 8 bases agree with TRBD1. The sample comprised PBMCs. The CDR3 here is CASRGTGALDEQFF. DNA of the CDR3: TGTGCCAGCAGGGGGACAGGCGCCTTGGATGAGCAGTTCTTC.